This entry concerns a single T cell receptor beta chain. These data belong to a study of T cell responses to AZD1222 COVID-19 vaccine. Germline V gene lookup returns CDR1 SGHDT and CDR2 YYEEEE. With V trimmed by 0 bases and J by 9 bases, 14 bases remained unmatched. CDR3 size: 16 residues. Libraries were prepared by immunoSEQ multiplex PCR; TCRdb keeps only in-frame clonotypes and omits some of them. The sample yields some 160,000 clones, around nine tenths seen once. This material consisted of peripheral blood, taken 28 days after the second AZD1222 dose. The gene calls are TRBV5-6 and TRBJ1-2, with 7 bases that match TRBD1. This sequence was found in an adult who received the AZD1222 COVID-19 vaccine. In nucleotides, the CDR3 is TGTGCCAGCAGCTTGGGATTTATTACAGGGGCGGAGAGCTACACCTTC. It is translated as CASSLGFITGAESYTF.